The 31 T cell receptor beta chains below all came from one sample that was sequenced in a study of blood T cell repertoires in COVID-19. The table came from immunoSEQ multiplex PCR; TCRdb's copy has only in-frame clones and leaves some out. The table records about 75,000 clones, 88% of them present only once. Sequenced: peripheral blood. The receptors were sampled from a human donor in a cohort sampled during active COVID-19.

The table lists this clone with a count of one. This sequence joins TRBV9 and TRBJ2-7, with D maybe TRBD1 (8 bases). V dropped 3 bases and J dropped 0 bases, with 19 bases sitting between them. The germline V gene encodes CDR1 SGDLS and CDR2 YYNGEE. This CDR3 comprises 17 residues. The CDR3 DNA sequence: TGTGCCAGCAGCGCTTACAGGGGGACTACCATCTCCTACGAGCAGTACTTC. Its translation: CASSAYRGTTISYEQYF.

This chain connects TRBV5-5 to TRBJ2-4, with 10 bases matching TRBD1. CDR1 is SGHKS and CDR2 is YYEKEE in the germline V gene (reference sequence). Trimming cost V 3 bases and J 6 bases; bases outside gene matches: 9. CDR3 length equals 16 residues. The CDR3 sequence is CASSSHSTGGTNIQYF. CDR3 bases: TGTGCCAGCAGCTCTCACTCGACAGGGGGCACAAACATTCAGTACTTC.

The chain uses TRBV27 and TRBJ2-1; D possibly corresponds to TRBD1 (7 bases). Germline lookup yields CDR1 MNHEY and CDR2 SMNVEV (reference sequence). Between the trimmed V and J ends, which lost 6 bases and 4 bases, there was a span of 16 bases. This CDR3 has 15 residues. The CDR3: CASRAGGTVYNEQFF. CDR3 DNA: TGTGCCAGCAGGGCAGGGGGGACAGTGTACAATGAGCAGTTCTTC.

The V call is TRBV5-4, the J call TRBJ1-5, with 10 positions matching TRBD1. The germline CDR1 and CDR2 sequences are SGHNT and YYREEE (reference sequence). This CDR3 contains 15 residues. After removal of 2 bases from V and 4 bases from J, the junction contained 3 bases not matched to a gene. The CDR3 nucleotides read TGTGCCAGCAGCTTTGGGACAGGGGAAAATCAGCCCCAGCATTTT. Protein: CASSFGTGENQPQHF.

The chain has TRBV7-9 and TRBJ1-1; D perhaps matches TRBD1 (6 bases). Germline CDR1 reads SEHNR; CDR2 reads FQNEAQ (reference sequence). CDR3 length: 14 amino acids. The V end lost 0 bases, the J end lost 6 bases, and 11 bases lay between the germline ends. CDR3 nucleotide sequence: TGTGCCAGCAGCTTAGCAGCAGGGGACGCTGAAGCTTTCTTT. Protein: CASSLAAGDAEAFF.

The CDR3 nucleotides are TGTGCCAGCAGGCGTACGAGAGATATCGCCGGGGAGCTGTTTTTT. Translation: CASRRTRDIAGELFF. The chain links TRBV7-8 to TRBJ2-2; D call uncertain. Trimming removed 6 bases from V and 6 bases from J, with 17 bases in between. From germline, CDR1 is SGHVS and CDR2 FQNEAQ. There are 15 residues in the CDR3.

This clone was counted a few times. The chain has TRBV5-5 and TRBJ1-3; D might be TRBD1 (6 bases). Germline lookup yields CDR1 SGHKS and CDR2 YYEKEE (reference sequence). V lost 5 bases and J 0 bases, leaving 18 bases between the germline ends. The CDR3 runs 17 residues. CDR3 sequence reads: CASSPPAGAYSGNTIYF. The CDR3 region has the DNA TGTGCCAGCAGTCCGCCGGCGGGGGCTTACTCTGGAAACACCATATATTTT.

This clone appeared a single time. This sequence joins TRBV6-2 or TRBV6-3 and TRBJ2-1; 10 bases match TRBD2. V was clipped by 5 bases and J by 4 bases; unmatched bases: 5. CDR1 and CDR2 from the germline V gene are MNHEY and SVGEGT. The CDR3 is made up of 15 amino acids. For the CDR3, the DNA is TGTGCCAGCAGTCTTTTAGCGGGGGGTTACAATGAGCAGTTCTTC. Its protein is CASSLLAGGYNEQFF.

Only one count was recorded for this clone. The chain couples TRBV2 to TRBJ1-5; 9 bases line up with TRBD1. V was pared by 10 bases and J by 8 bases, with 15 bases of the junction left unmatched. The CDR3 totals 15 residues. CDR1 SNHLY and CDR2 FYNNEI come from the germline V gene. CDR3 DNA: TGTGCCATTTCGGGACAGGGATTACAATCGGAGCCCCAGCATTTT. Translation: CAISGQGLQSEPQHF.

The V gene is TRBV7-9, the J gene TRBJ1-3; 7 bases fit TRBD1. This CDR3 region has 18 residues. Looked up from germline, CDR1 is SEHNR and CDR2 is FQNEAQ (reference sequence). The V segment lost 3 bases and the J segment 0 bases; nucleotides outside the gene matches: 11. The CDR3 coding sequence is TGTGCCAGCAGCTTCGGGATTGTAAGACAGGGCTCTGGAAACACCATATATTTT. Protein sequence: CASSFGIVRQGSGNTIYF.

The chain links TRBV6-6 to TRBJ2-2, with D possibly TRBD1 on 6 matching bases. This CDR3 has 16 residues. CDR1 and CDR2 (germline): MNHNY, SVGAGI (reference sequence). The V end was cut by 6 bases, the J end by 4 bases, with 18 bases between. The CDR3 loop reads CASRQSGGAVTGELFF. The CDR3 DNA follows: TGTGCCAGCAGACAAAGTGGGGGCGCGGTCACCGGGGAGCTGTTTTTT.

The rearrangement joins TRBV28 to TRBJ1-5; 8 bases are shared with TRBD1. Germline lookup yields CDR1 MDHEN and CDR2 SYDVKM. V dropped 5 bases and J dropped 4; count of bases not matched to a gene: 10. The CDR3 contains 16 residues. The chain's CDR3 is CASSLFGTGANQPQHF. As DNA, the CDR3 is TGTGCCAGCAGTCTATTTGGGACAGGTGCAAATCAGCCCCAGCATTTT.

The chain couples TRBV5-1 to TRBJ1-1; 7 bases map to TRBD1. CDR1 and CDR2 (germline): SGHRS, YFSETQ. The CDR3 totals 14 residues. V trimming: 4 bases; J trimming: 5 bases; junction bases outside the gene matches: 8. The CDR3 DNA is TGCGCCAGCAGCCCGACGACAGGGAGTACTGAAGCTTTCTTT. Amino acids: CASSPTTGSTEAFF.

This clone was seen just once. This chain links TRBV2 with TRBJ2-7, with 10 bases identical to TRBD1. This CDR3 has 15 residues. Germline values: CDR1 SNHLY, CDR2 FYNNEI. After removal of 7 bases from V and 7 bases from J, the junction contained 13 bases not matched to a gene. This CDR3 is CASTPGGTGALEQYF. The CDR3 bases are TGTGCCAGCACCCCAGGGGGGACAGGGGCGCTGGAGCAGTACTTC.

This clone was detected once. The V and J genes are TRBV6-2 or TRBV6-3 and TRBJ2-6; weak D call: TRBD2 (7 bases). CDR1 MNHEY and CDR2 SVGEGT come from the germline V gene. The V and J ends lost 5 bases and 0 bases respectively, with 17 bases between them. The CDR3 length is 18 residues. The CDR3 DNA is TGTGCCAGCAGTACGGCGGGGGCTCGTGTCTCTGGGGCCAACGTCCTGACTTTC. This gives the protein CASSTAGARVSGANVLTF.

CDR3 sequence reads: CASGPREQYF. Here the CDR3 DNA reads TGTGCCAGCGGTCCTAGGGAGCAGTACTTC. This chain links TRBV21-1 with TRBJ2-7; the table's TRBD2 call for D was not verified on the DNA. TRBV21-1 is a documented pseudogene. The CDR3 has 10 amino acids.

V is TRBV18 and J is TRBJ2-5; TRBD2 aligns across 8 bases. The CDR3 spans 18 residues. The ends lost 6 bases at V and 2 bases at J; junction bases unmatched: 17. From germline, CDR1 is KGHSH and CDR2 LQKENI. DNA of the CDR3: TGTGCCAGCTCGCACCGCGGAGCGGGGGTGGGGACGCAAGAGACCCAGTACTTC. It translates to CASSHRGAGVGTQETQYF.

Here the CDR3 DNA reads TGTGCCAGCAGTTTGCTTTTGGGGCGCTCCTACGAGCAGTACTTC. Translating gives CASSLLLGRSYEQYF. The rearrangement links TRBV6-2 or TRBV6-3 to TRBJ2-7; D may be TRBD1 (5 bases). The CDR3 is 15 residues long. Trimming took 4 bases from V and 0 from J, leaving 13 bases between them. The germline CDR1 and CDR2 sequences are MNHEY and SVGEGT.

This rearrangement joins TRBV5-1 to TRBJ2-5; D unclear. The CDR3 sequence is 13 residues long. CDR1 SGHRS and CDR2 YFSETQ come from the germline V gene. V lost 0 bases and J 3 bases, leaving 6 bases between the germline ends. Here the CDR3 DNA reads TGCGCCAGCAGCTTGGGAGTTGAAGAGACCCAGTACTTC. Protein: CASSLGVEETQYF.

The chain joins TRBV5-1 to TRBJ2-7, with 9 bases that match TRBD1. Germline assignment: CDR1 SGHRS and CDR2 YFSETQ. V gave up 6 bases and J gave up 7 bases; unmatched junction bases: 11. The CDR3 loop spans 14 amino acids. The CDR3 sequence is CASNPGQGVDEQYF. CDR3 DNA: TGCGCCAGCAATCCGGGACAGGGCGTAGATGAGCAGTACTTC.

The chain recombines TRBV5-8 with TRBJ2-1, with TRBD1 identical over 7 bases. Per germline, CDR1 SGHTS and CDR2 YDEGEE. This CDR3 spans 16 amino acids. Unmatched junction bases numbered 11, after V lost 5 bases and J lost 3 bases. The CDR3 DNA sequence: TGTGCCAGCAGTAGAATCCGGGACAGATTCTACAATGAGCAGTTCTTC. Translation gives CASSRIRDRFYNEQFF.

The rearrangement uses TRBV19 and TRBJ1-4; 8 bases fit TRBD1. The V segment lost 7 bases and the J segment 7 bases; nucleotides outside the gene matches: 14. CDR3 length: 16 residues. Germline-derived CDR1 and CDR2 are LNHDA and SQIVND (reference sequence). The CDR3 reads CASTLRPGGSGEKLFF. CDR3 coding DNA: TGTGCCAGTACCTTAAGACCAGGGGGCAGCGGTGAAAAACTGTTTTTT.

This clone was picked up a small number of times. This chain uses TRBV23-1 with TRBJ2-3; a possible D gene is TRBD2 (7 bases). TRBV23-1 is classed as an ORF, of uncertain function. The V and J ends lost 8 bases and 1 base respectively, with 16 bases between them. The CDR3 is 15 amino acids. CDR3 amino acids: CASGAGALGTDTQYF. The CDR3 DNA reads TGCGCCAGCGGGGCGGGGGCGCTTGGCACAGATACGCAGTATTTT.

The chain uses TRBV28 and TRBJ2-1; D is ambiguous. Trimming shortened V by 1 base and J by 5 bases, and 6 bases separated the two germline ends. The CDR3 spans 13 residues. CDR1 is MDHEN, CDR2 SYDVKM, per germline. The CDR3 reads CASSLLADNEQFF. The CDR3 bases are TGTGCCAGCAGTTTATTGGCTGACAATGAGCAGTTCTTC.

The CDR3 reads CASSRLAGDHEQYF. CDR3 DNA: TGTGCCAGCAGCCGACTAGCGGGAGACCACGAGCAGTACTTC. V usage is TRBV3-1 (or the pseudogene TRBV3-2) and J usage is TRBJ2-7, with 12 bases aligning to TRBD2. Trimming at V came to 4 bases and at J to 5 bases, leaving 3 bases not matched to a gene. CDR1 LGHDT and CDR2 YNNKEL come from the germline V gene (reference sequence). CDR3 length: 14 residues.

The gene calls are TRBV28 and TRBJ1-6; TRBD1 might be the D (6 bases). Trimming cost V 1 base and J 0 bases, with 7 bases left between them. This CDR3 is 16 amino acids long. Germline values: CDR1 MDHEN, CDR2 SYDVKM. CDR3 residues: CASSLLDSSYNSPLHF. CDR3 DNA: TGTGCCAGCAGTTTATTGGACAGCTCCTATAATTCACCCCTCCACTTT.

The rearrangement links TRBV4-3 to TRBJ2-1; TRBD2 agrees at 7 bases. Looked up from germline, CDR1 is LGHNA and CDR2 is YSLEER. The CDR3 runs to 13 residues. Trimming took 3 bases from V and 7 from J; bases not matched to a gene: 3. CDR3: CASSQEAGNEQFF. CDR3 bases: TGCGCCAGCAGCCAGGAAGCGGGAAATGAGCAGTTCTTC.

The chain links TRBV6-4 to TRBJ1-2; D unclear. Per germline, CDR1 MRHNA and CDR2 SNTAGT. There are 15 residues in the CDR3. V dropped 9 bases and J dropped 0 bases, with 17 bases sitting between them. The CDR3 sequence is CARLCHGRTNYGYTF. The CDR3 nucleotides read TGTGCCAGGCTCTGCCATGGGAGGACTAACTATGGCTACACCTTC.

This chain links TRBV14 with TRBJ2-3; D not certain. CDR1 is SGHDN and CDR2 is FVKESK in the germline V gene. Trimming cost V 4 bases and J 4 bases, with 18 bases left between them. CDR3 size: 16 residues. The CDR3 sequence is CASSLVGASSADTQYF. CDR3 coding DNA: TGTGCCAGCAGCCTAGTAGGAGCATCCTCGGCAGATACGCAGTATTTT.

V usage is TRBV19 and J usage is TRBJ1-2; no clear D. Germline lookup yields CDR1 LNHDA and CDR2 SQIVND (reference sequence). V was pared by 5 bases and J by 2 bases, with 18 bases between. The CDR3 is made up of 16 amino acids. As DNA, the CDR3 is TGTGCCAGTAGTGGCCCGGCGGCCTCTGAAAACTATGGCTACACCTTC. Translating gives CASSGPAASENYGYTF.

The chain links TRBV10-1 to TRBJ1-1; a weak D match, TRBD1 (6 bases). The germline gives CDR1 WNHNN, CDR2 SYGVQD (reference sequence). V was trimmed by 0 bases and J by 4 bases, leaving 12 bases between them. This CDR3 contains 15 residues. Written as DNA, the CDR3 is TGCGCCAGCAGTGAGTCCGCAGGGGAGGGCACTGAAGCTTTCTTT. Amino acid sequence: CASSESAGEGTEAFF.